Presented here are 28 T cell receptor beta chains from one specimen sequenced in a study of Graves' ophthalmopathy and Graves' hyperthyroidism listed by TCRdb under 2018. Sequencer: Illumina HiSeq 2000. TCR beta CDR3 regions were amplified from RNA transcripts for repertoire sequencing. The first round was an RT-PCR using HTBI primers with the Qiagen OneStep RT-PCR kit, and this first round was followed by a second-round multiplex PCR, then size selection and purification. The public sequencing data were trimmed at Q25 with fastp and processed into clonotypes with MiXCR by TCRdb, which kept only in-frame beta chains. Identical CDR3 protein sequences are pooled into one entry, listed with their most common genes and DNA. The sample has about 400,000 distinct CDR3 sequences on record, about 21% of them singletons. 3% of the sample is taken by the ten largest. Material for sequencing was peripheral blood. The receptor source for this set is a woman aged 18-35 years with stable Graves' hyperthyroidism. Donor details come from another sample of the same person, matched by shared clones.

This clonotype was detected ten times or more. The chain recombines TRBV18 with TRBJ1-5; D might be TRBD1 (6 bases). V lost 1 base to trimming and J lost 3 bases, with 7 bases between them. The CDR3 runs 14 residues. The germline gives CDR1 KGHSH, CDR2 LQKENI. The CDR3: CASSPQGHNQPQHF. CDR3 coding DNA: TGTGCCAGCTCACCACAGGGACACAATCAGCCCCAGCATTTT.

This clonotype came up many times. This chain uses TRBV11-1 with TRBJ1-3; TRBD1 matches 10 bases. This CDR3 is 18 amino acids long. J lost 0 bases, V lost 7 bases, and 12 bases had no gene match. Germline CDR1 SGHAT, CDR2 FQDESV (reference sequence). CDR3: CASTSRDRGQSSGNTIYF. DNA for the CDR3: TGTGCCAGCACCTCAAGGGACAGGGGCCAAAGCTCTGGAAACACCATATATTTT. Full variable domain (missing parts from reference TRBV11-1 and TRBJ1-3): EAEVAQSPRYKITEKSQAVAFWCDPISGHATLYWYRQILGQGPELLVQFQDESVVDDSQLPKDRFSAERLKGVDSTLKIQPAELGDSAMYLCASTSRDRGQSSGNTIYFGEGSWLTVV.

The rearrangement uses TRBV19 and TRBJ1-1; 8 nucleotides match TRBD1. The junction had 11 bases not matched to a gene; V was cut back by 5 bases and J by 3 bases. This CDR3 has 16 amino acids. In germline, CDR1 is LNHDA, CDR2 SQIVND (reference sequence). CDR3 residues: CASSDQGALWHTEAFF. The CDR3 nucleotides are TGTGCCAGTAGTGACCAGGGGGCCTTGTGGCACACTGAAGCTTTCTTT.

This clonotype was seen repeatedly, ten times or more. The CDR3 DNA reads TGCGCCAGCAGCTTTGCGGGGATCAACACTGAAGCTTTCTTT. Protein sequence: CASSFAGINTEAFF. The chain has TRBV5-1 and TRBJ1-1; D uncertain. The CDR3 is 14 amino acids. V lost 2 bases and J 2 bases, leaving 10 bases between the germline ends. Germline assignment: CDR1 SGHRS and CDR2 YFSETQ.

The table lists this clonotype with many counts. The chain couples TRBV4-3 to TRBJ1-2; a weak D match, TRBD1 (6 bases). The CDR3 spans 15 residues. V lost 3 bases, J lost 0 bases, and 11 bases lay in between. Germline V gene lookup returns CDR1 LGHNA and CDR2 YSLEER. The DNA for the CDR3 is TGCGCCAGCAGCCAGCAGGACAGTTCTAACTATGGCTACACCTTC. Translated: CASSQQDSSNYGYTF.

J is TRBJ1-5 and V is TRBV12-3 or TRBV12-4, with D possibly being TRBD1 (5 bases). The CDR3 covers 14 residues. With 3 bases removed from V and 6 bases from J, the gap between germline ends came to 12 bases. The CDR3 region is CASSFLGVGQPQHF. The CDR3, as DNA: TGTGCCAGCAGTTTTCTGGGGGTCGGTCAGCCCCAGCATTTT.

This clonotype was recorded at least ten times. This rearrangement joins TRBV25-1 to TRBJ1-2; D is unclear. With 0 bases removed from V and 6 bases from J, the gap between germline ends came to 8 bases. The germline V gene has CDR1 MGHDK and CDR2 SYGVNS. The CDR3 is made up of 13 amino acids. The chain's CDR3 is CASSEYGLHGYTF. The CDR3 nucleotides are TGTGCCAGCAGTGAATATGGGCTTCATGGCTACACCTTC.

V and J are TRBV20-1 and TRBJ2-5; the D gene is possibly TRBD1 (6 bases). V gave up 3 bases and J gave up 5 bases, with 19 bases separating them. The CDR3 totals 15 residues. Germline loops: CDR1 DFQATT, CDR2 SNEGSKA (reference sequence). The DNA for the CDR3 is TGCAGTGCTAGGCTTGGACAGTCCACGGCGGAGACCCAGTACTTC. Protein product: CSARLGQSTAETQYF.

The gene calls are TRBV11-2 and TRBJ1-1; maybe TRBD1 (6 bases). The CDR3 totals 13 residues. Trimming removed 5 bases from V and 9 bases from J, with 16 bases in between. Germline V lookup: CDR1 SGHAT, CDR2 FQNNGV. The CDR3 loop reads CASSPSDSSQAFF. The CDR3 coding sequence is TGTGCCAGCAGCCCCTCGGACAGTTCTCAAGCTTTCTTT.

This clonotype was detected many times. The V call is TRBV12-3 or TRBV12-4, the J call TRBJ2-7; 9 nucleotides align to TRBD1. The V and J ends lost 5 bases and 3 bases, in that order; junction bases with no gene match: 8. The CDR3 sequence is 15 residues long. DNA of the CDR3: TGTGCCAGCAGTCGCTGGGACAGGGAAAGCTACGAGCAGTACTTC. It encodes CASSRWDRESYEQYF.

This clonotype came up many times. The J gene is TRBJ1-2, the V gene TRBV5-1; TRBD1 agrees at 12 bases. CDR1 and CDR2 from the germline V gene are SGHRS and YFSETQ. The CDR3 loop spans 16 amino acids. Trimming at V came to 0 bases and at J to 7 bases, leaving 7 bases not matched to a gene. The CDR3 DNA reads as TGCGCCAGCAGCTTGGCCGGGACAGGGGGCGAGAGTGGCTACACCTTC. This translates into CASSLAGTGGESGYTF.

This clonotype was observed many times. The chain uses TRBV6-1 and TRBJ2-7, with D unresolved. The CDR3 runs 15 residues. The germline V gene encodes CDR1 MNHNS and CDR2 SASEGT. The V end was cut by 1 base, the J end by 0 bases, with 10 bases between. CDR3 DNA: TGTGCCAGCAGTGAAGGACTCTGGGGCTCCTACGAGCAGTACTTC. This codes for CASSEGLWGSYEQYF.

This clonotype was counted at least ten times. Sequence at one end of the junction differs from germline and may be a read error. The chain uses TRBV29-1 and TRBJ2-5; TRBD1 matches at 7 bases. Germline V gives CDR1 SQVTM, CDR2 ANQGSEA. The CDR3 runs 12 residues. CDR3 DNA sequence: TGCAGTGTTGGGACAGCCCAAGAGACCCAGTACTTC. It yields the protein CSVGTAQETQYF.

This rearrangement joins TRBV10-1 to TRBJ2-7, with no clear D. The CDR3 length is 13 residues. CDR1 is WNHNN, CDR2 SYGVQD, per germline (reference sequence). With 6 bases removed from V and 1 base from J, the gap between germline ends came to 10 bases. This chain's CDR3 is CASSSARSYEQYF. In DNA, the CDR3 is TGCGCCAGCAGCTCGGCCAGATCCTACGAGCAGTACTTC.

The chain joins TRBV5-6 to TRBJ1-1, with 9 bases that match TRBD1. The germline CDR1 and CDR2 sequences are SGHDT and YYEEEE. Trimming cost V 3 bases and J 1 base; bases outside gene matches: 10. The CDR3 is 17 residues long. CDR3 coding DNA: TGTGCCAGCAGCTCGGACAGGGGACGAACCGCGAACACTGAAGCTTTCTTT. Its translation: CASSSDRGRTANTEAFF.

This clonotype occurred a few times. This chain links TRBV7-2 with TRBJ2-5; D is unresolved. V shed 3 bases and J shed 5 bases, with 7 bases lying between them. Germline V gene lookup returns CDR1 SGHTA and CDR2 FQGNSA. There are 12 residues in the CDR3. The CDR3 reads CASSFVWETQYF. In nucleotides, the CDR3 is TGTGCCAGCAGCTTCGTCTGGGAGACCCAGTACTTC.

In its sample, this clonotype was seen many times. The chain combines TRBV6-5 with TRBJ2-4, with D possibly TRBD2 on 5 matching bases. The germline V and J ends were trimmed by 5 bases and 0 bases, with 5 bases remaining between them. This CDR3 contains 13 residues. CDR1 and CDR2 from the germline V gene are MNHEY and SVGAGI. CDR3 residues: CASSSGAKNIQYF. Here the CDR3 DNA reads TGTGCCAGCAGTAGCGGAGCCAAAAACATTCAGTACTTC.

This clonotype appeared many times. This chain links TRBV9 with TRBJ1-2; no firm D call. V lost 1 base to trimming and J lost 2 bases, with 12 bases between them. The CDR3 contains 15 residues. In germline, CDR1 is SGDLS, CDR2 YYNGEE. CDR3 nucleotide sequence: TGTGCCAGCAGCGTAAAGCATTCGCTCAACTATGGCTACACCTTC. Its translation is CASSVKHSLNYGYTF.

Ten or more counts support this clonotype. The chain uses TRBV27 and TRBJ1-2; D remains unclear. The V and J ends lost 3 bases and 5 bases respectively, with 7 bases between them. Germline V gene sequence: CDR1 MNHEY, CDR2 SMNVEV (reference sequence). This CDR3 comprises 12 residues. The chain's CDR3 is CASSFLGYGYTF. The CDR3 DNA follows: TGTGCCAGCAGTTTTTTGGGTTATGGCTACACCTTC.

The table lists this clonotype with many counts. This chain uses TRBV19 with TRBJ1-1; D gene unclear. The germline V gene encodes CDR1 LNHDA and CDR2 SQIVND (reference sequence). CDR3 length equals 14 residues. V gave up 3 bases and J gave up 0 bases, with 8 bases separating them. The CDR3: CASSMGGMNTEAFF. CDR3 DNA: TGTGCCAGTAGTATGGGAGGCATGAACACTGAAGCTTTCTTT.

The chain combines TRBV12-3 or TRBV12-4 with TRBJ1-1; 10 bases are a match to TRBD1. This CDR3 is built from 14 residues. V trimming: 5 bases; J trimming: 6 bases; junction bases outside the gene matches: 6. In DNA, the CDR3 is TGTGCCAGCAGTGAGGGACAGGGGATAGCTGAAGCTTTCTTT. Translated, it gives CASSEGQGIAEAFF.

This clonotype was detected ten times or more. The genes are TRBV2 and TRBJ2-2, with 8 bases identical to TRBD1. CDR1 SNHLY and CDR2 FYNNEI come from the germline V gene. This CDR3 has 16 amino acids. Losses at the gene ends were 6 bases for V and 4 bases for J; bases not matched to a gene: 10. CDR3 amino acids: CASRGLGTGPTGELFF. The CDR3 bases are TGTGCCAGCAGGGGATTGGGGACAGGTCCCACCGGGGAGCTGTTTTTT.

This clonotype occurred many times. The V gene is TRBV28, the J gene TRBJ2-7; D is ambiguous. The CDR3 covers 13 residues. Germline lookup yields CDR1 MDHEN and CDR2 SYDVKM. V lost 6 bases to trimming and J lost 0 bases, with 9 bases between them. As DNA, the CDR3 is TGTGCCAGCAGATCCGTAGCCTCCTACGAGCAGTACTTC. As protein: CASRSVASYEQYF.

This clonotype was counted between two and nine times. The V gene is TRBV6-2 or TRBV6-3, the J gene TRBJ2-6, with TRBD1 matching over 11 bases. Trimming took 5 bases from V and 3 from J; bases not matched to a gene: 12. This CDR3 contains 19 residues. Per germline, CDR1 MNHEY and CDR2 SVGEGT. CDR3 DNA sequence: TGTGCCAGCAGTCCAGACCTCGGACAGGGGGCTGGTGGGGCCAACGTCCTGACTTTC. Its protein is CASSPDLGQGAGGANVLTF.

This clonotype was seen at least ten times. The chain employs TRBV3-1 and TRBJ2-5, with 9 bases matching TRBD2. Losses at the gene ends were 0 bases for V and 4 bases for J; bases not matched to a gene: 12. This CDR3 has 18 residues. Germline V gene data show CDR1 as LGHDT and CDR2 as YNNKEL (reference sequence). For the CDR3, the DNA is TGTGCCAGCAGCCAAGATAGATACCGCGGGAGGGCCAGAGAGACCCAGTACTTC. The encoded protein is CASSQDRYRGRARETQYF.

This clonotype was observed a handful of times. The gene calls are TRBV28 and TRBJ2-2; 13 bases agree with TRBD2. The germline V gene encodes CDR1 MDHEN and CDR2 SYDVKM. This CDR3 contains 17 residues. V trimming: 5 bases; J trimming: 4 bases; junction bases outside the gene matches: 7. The CDR3, as DNA: TGTGCCAGCAGTCGCCCGACTAGCGGGAGGTTCACCGGGGAGCTGTTTTTT. Amino acids: CASSRPTSGRFTGELFF.

This clonotype was counted many times. This chain uses TRBV7-9 with TRBJ1-1; D gene uncertain. With 1 base removed from V and 4 bases from J, the gap between germline ends came to 13 bases. Germline CDR1 is SEHNR and CDR2 is FQNEAQ (reference sequence). The CDR3 extends over 15 amino acids. The CDR3 is CASSLEAWVGTEAFF. CDR3 sequence (DNA): TGTGCCAGCAGCTTAGAGGCTTGGGTAGGCACTGAAGCTTTCTTT.

This clonotype has ten or more counts. V and J are TRBV12-3 or TRBV12-4 and TRBJ2-7; 9 nucleotides agree with TRBD1. The CDR3 loop spans 16 amino acids. Trimming at V came to 5 bases and at J to 0 bases, leaving 8 bases not matched to a gene. CDR3 sequence: CASSQRDRDLSYEQYF. CDR3 DNA sequence: TGTGCCAGCAGTCAGCGGGACAGGGACCTCTCCTACGAGCAGTACTTC.